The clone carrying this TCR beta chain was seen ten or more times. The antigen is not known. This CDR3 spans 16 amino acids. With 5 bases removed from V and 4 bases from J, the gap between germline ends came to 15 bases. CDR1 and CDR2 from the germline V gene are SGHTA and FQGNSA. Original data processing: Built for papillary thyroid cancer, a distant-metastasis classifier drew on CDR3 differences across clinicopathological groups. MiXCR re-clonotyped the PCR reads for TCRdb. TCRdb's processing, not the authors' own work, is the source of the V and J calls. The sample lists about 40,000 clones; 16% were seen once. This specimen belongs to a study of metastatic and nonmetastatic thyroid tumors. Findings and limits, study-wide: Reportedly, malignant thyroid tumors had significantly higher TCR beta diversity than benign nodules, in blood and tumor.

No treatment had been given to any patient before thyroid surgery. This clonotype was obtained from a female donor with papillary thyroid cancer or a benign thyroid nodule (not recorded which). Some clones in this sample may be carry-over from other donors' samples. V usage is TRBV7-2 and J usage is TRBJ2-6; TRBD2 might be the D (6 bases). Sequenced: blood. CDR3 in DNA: TGTGCCAGCAGCCATAGTGGGAGGTTCGGGGCCAACGTCCTGACTTTC. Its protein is CASSHSGRFGANVLTF. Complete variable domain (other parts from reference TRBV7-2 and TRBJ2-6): GAGVSQSPSNKVTEKGKDVELRCDPISGHTALYWYRQSLGQGLEFLIYFQGNSAPDKSGLPSDRFSAERTGGSVSTLTIQRTQQEDSAVYLCASSHSGRFGANVLTFGAGSRLTVL.